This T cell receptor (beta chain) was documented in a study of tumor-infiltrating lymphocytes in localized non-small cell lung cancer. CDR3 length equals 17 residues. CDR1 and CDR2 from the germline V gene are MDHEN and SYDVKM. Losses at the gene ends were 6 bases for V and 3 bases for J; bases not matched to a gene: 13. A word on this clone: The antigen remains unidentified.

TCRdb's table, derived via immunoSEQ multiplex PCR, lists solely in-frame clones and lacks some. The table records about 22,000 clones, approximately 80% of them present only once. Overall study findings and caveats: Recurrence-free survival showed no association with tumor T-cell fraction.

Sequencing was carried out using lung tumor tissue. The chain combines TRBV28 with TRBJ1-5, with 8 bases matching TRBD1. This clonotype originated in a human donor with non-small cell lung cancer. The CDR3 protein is CASRTAAGGRINQPQHF. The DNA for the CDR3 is TGTGCCAGCAGAACCGCGGCAGGGGGCAGAATCAATCAGCCCCAGCATTTT.